A single sample gave rise to the 5 T cell receptor beta chains below, sequenced in a study of blood T cells in healthy people across ages. The use of a sample-barcoded 5' primer and a J-beta primer mix characterized a second PCR of roughly 7 to 11 cycles. TCRdb analysed the 5' RACE reads with MiXCR anew, one entry per CDR3 protein. The sample includes hundreds of thousands of distinct CDR3 sequences, around two fifths of them seen just once. Sequencing used blood. Receptors were obtained from a man in his 60s in good health.

In this sample, this clonotype turned up a few times. The chain is built from TRBV4-3 and TRBJ1-2, with a possible D match to TRBD1 (5 bases). Trimming took off 0 bases at V and 10 bases at J, with 9 bases between the two ends. The CDR3 is 12 residues long. Germline CDR1 LGHNA, CDR2 YSLEER. This CDR3 reads CASSQDYGAYTF. CDR3 DNA sequence: TGCGCCAGCAGCCAAGACTACGGGGCCTACACCTTC.

This clonotype came up a few times. The V gene is TRBV20-1, the J gene TRBJ1-1; weak D call: TRBD1 (6 bases). CDR3 length: 13 amino acids. Germline V gene sequence: CDR1 DFQATT, CDR2 SNEGSKA (reference sequence). Trimming stripped 5 bases from V and 5 bases from J, with 15 bases between. CDR3 residues: CSAAGALETEAFF. The DNA for the CDR3 is TGCAGTGCTGCAGGGGCCCTCGAGACTGAAGCTTTCTTT.

This clonotype was recorded only once. The chain recombines TRBV19 with TRBJ1-2; D perhaps matches TRBD1 (6 bases). The germline V gene encodes CDR1 LNHDA and CDR2 SQIVND (reference sequence). V lost 5 bases and J lost 4, with 14 bases in between. The CDR3 loop spans 14 amino acids. This CDR3 is CASSRLQGFYGYTF. CDR3 DNA: TGTGCCAGTAGTCGGCTACAGGGTTTCTATGGCTACACCTTC. Full variable domain (missing parts from reference TRBV19 and TRBJ1-2): DGGITQSPKYLFRKEGQNVTLSCEQNLNHDAMYWYRQDPGQGLRLIYYSQIVNDFQKGDIAEGYSVSREKKESFPLTVTSAQKNPTAFYLCASSRLQGFYGYTFGSGTRLTVV.

The sample holds many counts of this clonotype. This rearrangement joins TRBV28 to TRBJ2-1, with 8 bases fitting TRBD2. This CDR3 region has 16 residues. V lost 1 base to trimming and J lost 5 bases; unmatched junction nucleotides: 7. Germline V lookup: CDR1 MDHEN, CDR2 SYDVKM. The CDR3 coding sequence is TGTGCCAGCAGTTTATTGTACGGGGGGGTGAACAATGAGCAGTTCTTC. Its protein is CASSLLYGGVNNEQFF.

This clonotype was picked up a small number of times. The genes are TRBV20-1 and TRBJ1-2, with D unresolved. Trimming removed 3 bases at V and 4 bases at J, with 12 bases between. This CDR3 spans 13 amino acids. From germline, CDR1 is DFQATT and CDR2 SNEGSKA (reference sequence). CDR3 in amino acids: CSARAGYLYGYTF. The CDR3 DNA reads as TGCAGTGCTAGGGCAGGCTACCTCTATGGCTACACCTTC.